The rows below give T cell receptor beta chains drawn from one sample of a study of molecular identifiers for immune sequencing clone quantification. TCRdb re-derived calls from the PCR reads in MiXCR, one entry per CDR3 protein. Seen here are about 640,000 distinct CDR3 sequences, just under 20% observed once, and the top ten hold roughly 0.85%. Sequenced sample: naive CD8+ T cells from blood, with Jurkat cell RNA spiked in. Receptor source: a human donor in good health. Some libraries in this study had Jurkat cell RNA spiked in. The CDR3 runs from the conserved cysteine through the conserved F or W. The D gene is left open where the match is weak. Size is stated for part of the rows, as once, few or many counts, or as a class when the clone is expanded.

clone_size	d_call	v_call	j_call	cdr3_aa	cdr3_nt
-	-	TRBV5-1	TRBJ2-7	CAGSFDGSSYEQYF	TGCGCCGGCAGCTTTGACGGAAGCTCCTACGAGCAGTACTTC
many	TRBD2	TRBV10-3	TRBJ2-7	CAISEGLAGTAYEQYF	TGTGCCATCAGTGAGGGACTAGCGGGAACCGCCTACGAGCAGTACTTC
few	-	TRBV28	TRBJ2-1	CASSLSLDNEQFF	TGTGCCAGCAGTTTAAGTCTCGACAATGAGCAGTTCTTC
few	-	TRBV5-6	TRBJ2-2	CASRRTGTGELFF	TGTGCCAGCAGGCGTACAGGGACCGGGGAGCTGTTTTTT
-	TRBD2	TRBV12-3/TRBV12-4	TRBJ2-1	CASSSPRTSRQEPPSDEQFF	TGTGCCAGCAGTTCCCCCAGGACTAGCAGACAAGAGCCACCCAGCGATGAGCAGTTCTTC
-	-	TRBV12-3/TRBV12-4	TRBJ2-2	CASSLVGGPGELFF	TGTGCCAGCAGTTTAGTGGGGGGCCCCGGGGAGCTGTTTTTT
few	-	TRBV9	TRBJ2-7	CASSVDGRSLYEQYF	TGTGCCAGCAGCGTAGATGGCAGATCCCTCTACGAGCAGTACTTC
many	-	TRBV7-9	TRBJ2-7	CASSPEYRVVYEQYF	TGTGCCAGCAGCCCAGAGTACAGGGTTGTGTACGAGCAGTACTTC
-	-	TRBV7-9	TRBJ2-1	CASSLSTGTWNEQFF	TGTGCCAGCAGCTTAAGTACAGGGACGTGGAATGAGCAGTTCTTC
many	TRBD1	TRBV9	TRBJ1-1	CASTGTGDTEAFF	TGTGCCAGCACAGGGACAGGGGACACTGAAGCTTTCTTT
many	TRBD1	TRBV24-1	TRBJ1-1	CATNTGEATEAFF	TGTGCCACCAATACAGGGGAAGCGACTGAAGCTTTCTTT
many	-	TRBV20-1	TRBJ2-3	CSARDPLMGLYTDTQYF	TGCAGTGCTAGAGATCCGTTAATGGGCCTATACACAGATACGCAGTATTTT